The source of this T cell receptor (beta chain) is a study of blood T cell repertoires in COVID-19. Study-wide background: Italy, Spain and the United States were the sources of the convalescent and acute COVID-19 samples.

Those who participated ranged in age from roughly 18 to 90 years and resided in approximately 23 US areas. Per the study methods: Researchers report that nucleated cell counts were estimated from reference gene primer amplification. The repertoire was sequenced with immunoSEQ multiplex PCR; TCRdb's copy has only in-frame clones and lacks some. V, J and clone size derive from that table, while D and trimming were established from the DNA sequence. The sample yields 300,000 to 400,000 clones, 75% to 90% seen once. Trimming took 3 bases from V and 3 from J, leaving 11 bases between them. CDR1 and CDR2 (germline): GTSNPN, SVGIG (reference sequence). This CDR3 comprises 13 residues.

The chain recombines TRBV30 with TRBJ1-1; D is perhaps TRBD1 (6 bases). The sample consisted of PBMCs or T cells enriched from blood (not recorded which). The source is a woman in her thirties who had been exposed to COVID-19. The CDR3 loop reads CAWRDSGYTEAFF. CDR3 coding DNA: TGTGCCTGGAGGGACAGTGGTTACACTGAAGCTTTCTTT.